This T cell receptor beta chain was recovered during a study of identical twins. Unmatched junction bases numbered 10, after V lost 7 bases and J lost 9 bases. Per germline, CDR1 MNHNS and CDR2 SASEGT. This CDR3 is 14 amino acids long. TCRdb reprocessed the 5' RACE reads via MiXCR and lists one record per CDR3 protein. The table has 450,000 or so distinct CDR3 sequences, 13% to 15% seen once. The same specimen was also included in a second study, on yellow fever vaccine responses in identical twins. From that report: Twins reportedly showed a vaccine T cell response that seemed partly convergent and partly personalized.

Sequenced sample: CD4+ T cells sorted from blood. The TCR sequence derives from a woman younger than 35 in good health. The rearrangement joins TRBV6-1 to TRBJ2-1; 9 positions match TRBD2. CDR3 loop: CASTQGGGRAEQFF. DNA for the CDR3: TGTGCCAGCACCCAGGGTGGCGGGAGGGCTGAGCAGTTCTTC.